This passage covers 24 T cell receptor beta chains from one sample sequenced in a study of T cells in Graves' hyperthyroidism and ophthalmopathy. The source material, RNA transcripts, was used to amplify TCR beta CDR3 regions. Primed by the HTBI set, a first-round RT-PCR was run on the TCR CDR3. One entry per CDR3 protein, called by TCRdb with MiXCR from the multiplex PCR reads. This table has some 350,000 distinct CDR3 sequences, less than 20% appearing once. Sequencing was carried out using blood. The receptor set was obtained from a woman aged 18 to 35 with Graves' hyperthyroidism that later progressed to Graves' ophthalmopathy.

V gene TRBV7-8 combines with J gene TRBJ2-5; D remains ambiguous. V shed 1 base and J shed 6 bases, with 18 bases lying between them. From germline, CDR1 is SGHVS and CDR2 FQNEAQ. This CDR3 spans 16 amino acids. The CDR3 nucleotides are TGTGCCAGCAGCTTAGATCAGAAGGCAGCTGGGCAGACCCAGTACTTC. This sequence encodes CASSLDQKAAGQTQYF.

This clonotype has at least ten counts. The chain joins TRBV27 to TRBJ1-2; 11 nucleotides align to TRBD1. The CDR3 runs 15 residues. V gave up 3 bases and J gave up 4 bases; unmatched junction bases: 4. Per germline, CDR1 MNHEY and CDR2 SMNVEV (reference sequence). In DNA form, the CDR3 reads TGTGCCAGCAGTTTTGGCGGGACAGGGGGCTATGGCTACACCTTC. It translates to CASSFGGTGGYGYTF.

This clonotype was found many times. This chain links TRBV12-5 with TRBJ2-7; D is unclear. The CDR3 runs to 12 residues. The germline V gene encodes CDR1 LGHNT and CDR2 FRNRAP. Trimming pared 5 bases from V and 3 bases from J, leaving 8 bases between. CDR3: CASGPDGYEQYF. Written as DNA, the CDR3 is TGTGCTAGTGGTCCGGACGGCTACGAGCAGTACTTC.

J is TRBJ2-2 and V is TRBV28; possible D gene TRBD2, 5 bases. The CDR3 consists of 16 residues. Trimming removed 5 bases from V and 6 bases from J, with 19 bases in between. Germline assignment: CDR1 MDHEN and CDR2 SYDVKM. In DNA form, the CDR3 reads TGTGCCAGCAGTGAAAGGAGGCGGGCTGGAGCCGGGGAGCTGTTTTTT. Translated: CASSERRRAGAGELFF.

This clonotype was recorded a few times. The CDR3 reads CANARDRHIYEQYF. CDR3 nucleotides: TGTGCCAACGCCCGGGACAGGCATATTTACGAGCAGTACTTC. The chain is built from TRBV28 and TRBJ2-7, with 8 positions matching TRBD1. The V segment lost 10 bases and the J segment 4 bases; nucleotides outside the gene matches: 12. This CDR3 has 14 amino acids. Germline CDR1 MDHEN, CDR2 SYDVKM.

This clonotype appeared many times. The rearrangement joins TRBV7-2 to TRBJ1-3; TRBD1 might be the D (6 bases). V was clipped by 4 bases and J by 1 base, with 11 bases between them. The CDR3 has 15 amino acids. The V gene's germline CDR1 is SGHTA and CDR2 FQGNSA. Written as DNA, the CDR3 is TGTGCCAGCAGCTGGACAGACTCATCTGGAAACACCATATATTTT. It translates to CASSWTDSSGNTIYF.

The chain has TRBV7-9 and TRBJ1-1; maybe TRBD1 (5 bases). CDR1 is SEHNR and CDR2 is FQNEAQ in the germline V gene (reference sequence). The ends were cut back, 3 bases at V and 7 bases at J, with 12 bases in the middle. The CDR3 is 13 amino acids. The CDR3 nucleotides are TGTGCCAGCAGCTTCCTACAGGTTGATGAAGCTTTCTTT. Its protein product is CASSFLQVDEAFF.

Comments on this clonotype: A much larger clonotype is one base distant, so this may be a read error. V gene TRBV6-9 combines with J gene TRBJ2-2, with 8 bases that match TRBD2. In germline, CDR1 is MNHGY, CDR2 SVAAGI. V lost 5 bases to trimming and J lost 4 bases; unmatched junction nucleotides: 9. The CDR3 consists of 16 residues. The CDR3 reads CASSIREGLRTGELFF. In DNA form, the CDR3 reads TGTGCCAGCAGTATTCGGGAGGGCCTTCGCACCGGGGAGCTGTTTTTT.

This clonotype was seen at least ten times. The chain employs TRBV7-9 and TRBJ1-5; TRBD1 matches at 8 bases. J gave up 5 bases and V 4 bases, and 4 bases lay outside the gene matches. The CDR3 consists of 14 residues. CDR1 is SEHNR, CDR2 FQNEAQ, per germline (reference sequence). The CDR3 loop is CASSSTGVDQPQHF. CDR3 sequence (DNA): TGTGCCAGCAGCTCGACAGGGGTGGATCAGCCCCAGCATTTT.

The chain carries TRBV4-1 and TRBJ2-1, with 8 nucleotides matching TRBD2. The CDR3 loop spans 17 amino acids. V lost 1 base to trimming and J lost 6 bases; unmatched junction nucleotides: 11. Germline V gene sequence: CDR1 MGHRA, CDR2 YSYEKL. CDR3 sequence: CASSQAAPGLEGNEQFF. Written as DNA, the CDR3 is TGCGCCAGCAGCCAAGCAGCCCCGGGACTAGAGGGCAATGAGCAGTTCTTC.

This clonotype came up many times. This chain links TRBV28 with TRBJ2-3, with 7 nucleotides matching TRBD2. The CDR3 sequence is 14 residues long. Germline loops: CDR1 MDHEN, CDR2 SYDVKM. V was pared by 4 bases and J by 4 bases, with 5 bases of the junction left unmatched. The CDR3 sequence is CASSSSGTPDTQYF. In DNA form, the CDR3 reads TGTGCCAGCAGTTCCAGCGGGACTCCAGATACGCAGTATTTT.

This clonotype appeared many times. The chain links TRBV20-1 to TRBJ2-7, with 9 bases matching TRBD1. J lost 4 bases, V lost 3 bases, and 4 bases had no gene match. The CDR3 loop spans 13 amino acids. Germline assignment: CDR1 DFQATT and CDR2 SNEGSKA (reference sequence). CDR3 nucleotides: TGCAGTGCTAGTTCAGGACAGGGGTACGAGCAGTACTTC. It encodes CSASSGQGYEQYF.

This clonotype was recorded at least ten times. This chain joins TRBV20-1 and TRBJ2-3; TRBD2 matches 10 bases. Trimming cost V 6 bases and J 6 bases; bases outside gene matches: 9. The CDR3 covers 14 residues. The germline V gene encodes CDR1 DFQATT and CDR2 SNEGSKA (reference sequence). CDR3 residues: CSAPGLASADTQYF. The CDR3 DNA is TGCAGTGCACCGGGACTAGCGAGTGCCGATACGCAGTATTTT.

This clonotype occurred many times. The CDR3 sequence is CASSDTFF. CDR3 coding DNA: TGTGCCAGCAGTGACACTTTCTTT. The chain recombines TRBV2 with TRBJ1-1; D unresolved. V lost 3 bases, J lost 12 bases, and 2 bases lay in between. The CDR3 is made up of 8 amino acids. Germline V CDR1 and CDR2: SNHLY, FYNNEI. Combining the CDR3 with reference TRBV2 and TRBJ1-1 gives the whole variable domain EPEVTQTPSHQVTQMGQEVILRCVPISNHLYFYWYRQILGQKVEFLVSFYNNEISEKSEIFDDQFSVERPDGSNFTLKIRSTKLEDSAMYFCASSDTFFGQGTRLTVV.

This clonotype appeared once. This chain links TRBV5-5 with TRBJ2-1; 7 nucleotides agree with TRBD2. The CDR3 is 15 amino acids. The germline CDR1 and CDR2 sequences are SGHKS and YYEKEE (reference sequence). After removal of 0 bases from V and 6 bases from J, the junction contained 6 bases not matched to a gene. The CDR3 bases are TGTGCCAGCAGCTTGGGCTCTAGCGGAATCAATGAGCAGTTCTTC. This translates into CASSLGSSGINEQFF. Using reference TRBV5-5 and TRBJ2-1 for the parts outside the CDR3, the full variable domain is DAGVTQSPTHLIKTRGQQVTLRCSPISGHKSVSWYQQVLGQGPQFIFQYYEKEERGRGNFPDRFSARQFPNYSSELNVNALLLGDSALYLCASSLGSSGINEQFFGPGTRLTVL.

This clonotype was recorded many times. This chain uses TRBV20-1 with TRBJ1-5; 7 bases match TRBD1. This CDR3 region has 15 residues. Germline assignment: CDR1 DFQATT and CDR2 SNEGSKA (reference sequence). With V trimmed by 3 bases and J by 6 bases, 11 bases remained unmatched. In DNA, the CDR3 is TGCAGTGCTAGCCCCTCGGACAGGTTGCCTCAGCCCCAGCATTTT. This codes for CSASPSDRLPQPQHF.

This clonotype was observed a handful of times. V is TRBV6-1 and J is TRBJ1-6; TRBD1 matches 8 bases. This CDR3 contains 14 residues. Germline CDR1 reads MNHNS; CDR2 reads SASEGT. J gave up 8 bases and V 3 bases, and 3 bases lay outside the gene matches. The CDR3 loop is CASSEDREYSPLHF. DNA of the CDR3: TGTGCCAGCAGTGAGGACAGGGAATATTCACCCCTCCACTTT.

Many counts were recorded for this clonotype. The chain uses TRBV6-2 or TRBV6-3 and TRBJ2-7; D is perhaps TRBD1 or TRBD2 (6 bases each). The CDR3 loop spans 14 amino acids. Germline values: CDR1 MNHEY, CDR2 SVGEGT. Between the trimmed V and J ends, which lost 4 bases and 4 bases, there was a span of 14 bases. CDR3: CASSWTTGAYEQYF. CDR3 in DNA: TGTGCCAGCAGTTGGACTACGGGGGCTTACGAGCAGTACTTC.

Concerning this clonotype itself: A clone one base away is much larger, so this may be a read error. The CDR3 DNA is TGTGCCAGCTCAATGTTCGCAGGGGATGAAAAACTGCTTTTT. Protein: CASSMFAGDEKLLF. The chain couples TRBV18 to TRBJ1-4; D might be TRBD1 (6 bases). CDR1 is KGHSH and CDR2 is LQKENI in the germline V gene. CDR3 size: 14 residues. Supplemented by reference TRBV18 and TRBJ1-4, the full variable domain reads NAGVMQNPRHLVRRRGQEARLRCSPMKGHSHVYWYRQLPEEGLKFMVYLQKENIIDESGMPKERFSAEFPKEGPSILRIQQVVRGDSAAYFCASSMFAGDEKLLFGSGTQLSVL.

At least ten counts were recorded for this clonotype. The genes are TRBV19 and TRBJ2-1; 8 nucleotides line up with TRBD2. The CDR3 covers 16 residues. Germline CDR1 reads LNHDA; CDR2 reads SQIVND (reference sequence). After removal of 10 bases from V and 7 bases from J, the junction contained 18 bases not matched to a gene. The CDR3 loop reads CATFGSLGRALNEQFF. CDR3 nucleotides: TGTGCCACGTTTGGGTCGCTCGGGAGGGCGTTGAATGAGCAGTTCTTC.

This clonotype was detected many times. CDR3 DNA: TGTGCCAGCAGTTACTCGGGTCTAGCGGGAGGAAATGAGCAGTTCTTC. Amino acids: CASSYSGLAGGNEQFF. The rearrangement links TRBV6-6 to TRBJ2-1, with 11 positions matching TRBD2. The germline V gene encodes CDR1 MNHNY and CDR2 SVGAGI (reference sequence). V shed 0 bases and J 7 bases; nucleotides not matched to a gene: 5. The CDR3 length is 16 residues.

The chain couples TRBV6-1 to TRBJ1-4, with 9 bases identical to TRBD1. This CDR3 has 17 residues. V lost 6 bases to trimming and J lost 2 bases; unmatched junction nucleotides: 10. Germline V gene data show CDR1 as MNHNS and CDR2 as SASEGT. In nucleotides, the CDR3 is TGTGCCAGCAGACCGGGACAGGGAATTTGGACTAATGAAAAACTGTTTTTT. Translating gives CASRPGQGIWTNEKLFF.

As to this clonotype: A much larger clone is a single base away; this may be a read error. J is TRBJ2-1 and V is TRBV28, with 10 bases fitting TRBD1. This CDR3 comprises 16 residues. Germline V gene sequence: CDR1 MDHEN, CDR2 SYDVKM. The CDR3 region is CASLGSGTGASNGQFF. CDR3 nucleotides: TGTGCCAGCCTGGGAAGTGGGACAGGGGCGAGCAATGGGCAGTTCTTC.

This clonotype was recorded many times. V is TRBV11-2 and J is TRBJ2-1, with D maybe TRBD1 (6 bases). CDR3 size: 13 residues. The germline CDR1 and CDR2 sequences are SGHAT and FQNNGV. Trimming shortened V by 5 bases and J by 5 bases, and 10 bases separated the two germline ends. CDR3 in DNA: TGTGCCAGCAGCAAATACAGGGACAATGAGCAGTTCTTC. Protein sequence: CASSKYRDNEQFF.